This T cell receptor beta chain was recovered during a study of blood T cell repertoires in COVID-19. The overall study: In each case, the material was cDNA or gDNA derived from T cells, B-cell-depleted T cells, or PBMCs.

In terms of age and location, participants ranged from roughly 18 to 90 years and lived in approximately 24 US areas. V was shortened by 1 base and J by 4 bases, with 10 bases between the two germline ends. The CDR3 spans 14 residues. Germline CDR1 LGHDT, CDR2 YNNKEL (reference sequence). Clones were read by immunoSEQ multiplex PCR, and TCRdb kept only the in-frame ones, dropping some. The repertoire holds 300,000 to 400,000 clones, with around 89% as singletons. Sequenced sample: PBMCs or T cells enriched from blood (not recorded which). The TCR was taken from a woman aged 30 to 39 with acute COVID-19. The chain employs TRBV3-1 (or the pseudogene TRBV3-2) and TRBJ1-2; D is perhaps TRBD1 (5 bases). CDR3 in amino acids: CASSQAKGIYGYTF. CDR3 DNA sequence: TGTGCCAGCAGCCAAGCTAAGGGGATCTATGGCTACACCTTC.